These 26 T cell receptor beta chains were sequenced from one sample in a study of long-term antiretroviral therapy in people with HIV. A v3.0 immunoSEQ assay was performed at survey level. Here immunoSEQ multiplex PCR was the method, and the copy in TCRdb shows in-frame clones only, minus some. The sample holds approximately 16,000 clones, approximately 81% seen once. The starting material was unsorted PBMCs, obtained about 3.3 years after starting antiretroviral therapy. The receptors originated from a middle-aged woman with HIV.

This rearrangement joins TRBV4-1 to TRBJ2-7, with D unresolved. The CDR3 is 15 amino acids. CDR1 and CDR2 (germline): MGHRA, YSYEKL. Trimming removed 0 bases from V and 6 bases from J, with 15 bases in between. CDR3 loop: CASSQDRVDGREQYF. The CDR3 bases are TGCGCCAGCAGCCAAGATCGGGTGGACGGCCGCGAGCAGTACTTC.

This clone was observed a handful of times. The chain has TRBV11-2 and TRBJ2-7; D possibly corresponds to TRBD1 (5 bases). Germline CDR1 and CDR2: SGHAT and FQNNGV. The V gene lost 5 bases and the J gene lost 3 bases, with 17 bases spanning the gap. This CDR3 region has 15 residues. CDR3 residues: CASSVFPTAVYEQYF. DNA of the CDR3: TGTGCCAGCAGCGTATTTCCGACAGCAGTCTACGAGCAGTACTTC.

This chain uses TRBV18 with TRBJ1-2; 7 nucleotides line up with TRBD1. Germline V gene sequence: CDR1 KGHSH, CDR2 LQKENI. The CDR3 has 13 amino acids. The V and J ends lost 4 bases and 6 bases, in that order; junction bases with no gene match: 5. CDR3 sequence reads: CASSQKGANGYTF. The CDR3 DNA reads as TGTGCCAGCTCACAAAAGGGGGCTAATGGCTACACCTTC. The full variable domain, its missing parts supplied by reference TRBV18 and TRBJ1-2, is NAGVMQNPRHLVRRRGQEARLRCSPMKGHSHVYWYRQLPEEGLKFMVYLQKENIIDESGMPKERFSAEFPKEGPSILRIQQVVRGDSAAYFCASSQKGANGYTFGSGTRLTVV.

Only one count was recorded for this clone. This chain uses TRBV6-5 with TRBJ2-7, with 10 positions matching TRBD1. From germline, CDR1 is MNHEY and CDR2 SVGAGI. The ends lost 4 bases at V and 5 bases at J; junction bases unmatched: 8. The CDR3 is 15 residues long. The CDR3 DNA sequence: TGTGCCAGCAGTTCCAGACAGGGGGCGGTTAACGAGCAGTACTTC. Its translation: CASSSRQGAVNEQYF.

The sample holds a few counts of this clone. In nucleotides, the CDR3 is TGTGCCAGCAGCTTGACAGGGAGCTCCTACGAGCAGTACTTC. Translated, it gives CASSLTGSSYEQYF. The chain uses TRBV7-2 and TRBJ2-7, with 7 nucleotides matching TRBD1. Germline V gene lookup returns CDR1 SGHTA and CDR2 FQGNSA. This CDR3 has 14 residues. V lost 3 bases to trimming and J lost 0 bases; unmatched junction nucleotides: 2.

This clone was found a few times. The V gene is TRBV10-3, the J gene TRBJ1-5; tentative D call: TRBD1 (5 bases). Germline V gene lookup returns CDR1 ENHRY and CDR2 SYGVKD. V was pared by 6 bases and J by 0 bases, with 12 bases between. This CDR3 is built from 15 residues. The DNA for the CDR3 is TGTGCCATCAGCCAAGACAGAGATAGCAATCAGCCCCAGCATTTT. Protein product: CAISQDRDSNQPQHF.

The table lists this clone with a few counts. The V call is TRBV4-1, the J call TRBJ2-2; D gene uncertain. This CDR3 contains 14 residues. V lost 0 bases, J lost 3 bases, and 5 bases lay in between. Germline values: CDR1 MGHRA, CDR2 YSYEKL. DNA of the CDR3: TGCGCCAGCAGCCAAGACAAACACACCGGGGAGCTGTTTTTT. Its translation is CASSQDKHTGELFF.

CDR3 in amino acids: CASTLQGAGTDTQYF. For the CDR3, the DNA is TGTGCCAGCACATTACAGGGGGCAGGCACAGATACGCAGTATTTT. This chain joins TRBV6-1 and TRBJ2-3; TRBD1 agrees at 9 bases. Germline V lookup: CDR1 MNHNS, CDR2 SASEGT. The V segment lost 7 bases and the J segment 1 base; nucleotides outside the gene matches: 6. This CDR3 is built from 15 residues.

V is TRBV7-6 and J is TRBJ2-3; 10 nucleotides match TRBD1. The CDR3 is 16 amino acids. CDR1 and CDR2 (germline): SGHVS, FNYEAQ. V lost 4 bases and J lost 1; bases outside the gene matches: 5. The CDR3 DNA sequence: TGTGCCAGCAGCTACTCGACAGGGGGCGGCACAGATACGCAGTATTTT. Residues: CASSYSTGGGTDTQYF.

The chain combines TRBV4-3 with TRBJ1-3; D may be TRBD1 (6 bases). V lost 0 bases and J 0 bases, leaving 12 bases between the germline ends. CDR3 length: 17 residues. Looked up from germline, CDR1 is LGHNA and CDR2 is YSLEER. CDR3 DNA sequence: TGCGCCAGCAGCCAAGAGGGAGGGGGGAACTCTGGAAACACCATATATTTT. Its translation is CASSQEGGGNSGNTIYF.

The rearrangement uses TRBV2 and TRBJ2-7, with D perhaps TRBD1 or TRBD2 (6 bases each). Germline CDR1 SNHLY, CDR2 FYNNEI. The CDR3 consists of 15 residues. The V gene lost 2 bases and the J gene lost 4 bases, with 15 bases spanning the gap. The CDR3 is CASSEPGAGQYEQYF. CDR3 bases: TGTGCCAGCAGTGAACCGGGGGCAGGGCAGTACGAGCAGTACTTC.

This clone was observed a single time. V and J are TRBV29-1 and TRBJ1-2; D might be TRBD1 (5 bases). This CDR3 is built from 13 residues. Trimming removed 4 bases from V and 8 bases from J, with 17 bases in between. Germline assignment: CDR1 SQVTM and CDR2 ANQGSEA. The CDR3 nucleotides read TGCAGCGTTGCAAGTATAGGGGATGCCGGCTACACCTTC. Protein: CSVASIGDAGYTF.

This clone was seen more than once but under ten times. The rearrangement joins TRBV5-4 to TRBJ1-2; D may be TRBD1 (6 bases). The germline CDR1 and CDR2 sequences are SGHNT and YYREEE (reference sequence). Trimming took 3 bases from V and 5 from J, leaving 17 bases between them. This CDR3 contains 15 residues. The CDR3 DNA follows: TGTGCCAGCAGCTCTCCAGGGGCCGCCCGTTATGGCTACACCTTC. Translated, it gives CASSSPGAARYGYTF.

The chain links TRBV2 to TRBJ1-5; D is possibly TRBD1 (5 bases). The CDR3 is 13 residues long. CDR1 and CDR2 (germline): SNHLY, FYNNEI. V dropped 6 bases and J dropped 8 bases, with 14 bases sitting between them. CDR3 protein: CASSRQTIEPQHF. In DNA, the CDR3 is TGTGCCAGCAGCCGACAGACGATTGAGCCCCAGCATTTT.

The gene calls are TRBV10-3 and TRBJ2-3; perhaps TRBD2 as D (5 bases). This CDR3 has 15 residues. The germline V gene has CDR1 ENHRY and CDR2 SYGVKD. Between the trimmed V and J ends, which lost 0 bases and 4 bases, there was a span of 11 bases. CDR3 bases: TGTGCCATCAGTGAGTCTGGGCCTAGCCCAGATACGCAGTATTTT. Translating it yields CAISESGPSPDTQYF.

This rearrangement joins TRBV10-3 to TRBJ1-5; D gene uncertain. CDR1 ENHRY and CDR2 SYGVKD come from the germline V gene. CDR3 size: 15 residues. Trimming removed 0 bases from V and 3 bases from J, with 9 bases in between. The DNA of the CDR3 is TGTGCCATCAGTGAGTCAATAGCGGACAATCAGCCCCAGCATTTT. Protein: CAISESIADNQPQHF.

The chain recombines TRBV14 with TRBJ1-1; 8 nucleotides agree with TRBD1. The V segment lost 8 bases and the J segment 2 bases; nucleotides outside the gene matches: 1. This CDR3 is 12 amino acids long. CDR1 is SGHDN, CDR2 FVKESK, per germline. The CDR3 is CASGQGNTEAFF. The DNA of the CDR3 is TGTGCCAGCGGACAGGGTAACACTGAAGCTTTCTTT.

Only one count was recorded for this clone. V and J are TRBV27 and TRBJ1-2; D is possibly TRBD1 (5 bases). Trimming removed 6 bases at V and 6 bases at J, with 17 bases between. CDR1 and CDR2 (germline): MNHEY, SMNVEV (reference sequence). The CDR3 has 14 residues. CDR3 in amino acids: CASRRSIEGDGYTF. In nucleotides, the CDR3 is TGTGCCAGCAGACGATCTATTGAAGGGGATGGCTACACCTTC.

This clone was observed once. This CDR3 is CASSPTTSGGHNEQFF. The CDR3 DNA reads TGTGCCAGCAGCCCCACAACTAGCGGGGGGCACAATGAGCAGTTCTTC. V and J are TRBV5-4 and TRBJ2-1; 12 bases are shared with TRBD2. The CDR3 is 16 amino acids. Germline V CDR1 and CDR2: SGHNT, YYREEE (reference sequence). Trimming at V came to 4 bases and at J to 5 bases, leaving 7 bases not matched to a gene.

The gene calls are TRBV10-2 and TRBJ1-2, with 9 bases identical to TRBD1. CDR3 length: 16 residues. Germline V CDR1 and CDR2: WSHSY, SAAADI. V lost 6 bases and J lost 5; bases outside the gene matches: 13. CDR3 DNA: TGCGCCAGCAGGCCCGGACAGGGGTTCAAGGGGTATGGCTACACCTTC. It codes for CASRPGQGFKGYGYTF.

The genes are TRBV5-5 and TRBJ1-1; D unresolved. V dropped 4 bases and J dropped 8 bases, with 18 bases sitting between them. The germline V gene encodes CDR1 SGHKS and CDR2 YYEKEE (reference sequence). This CDR3 spans 14 amino acids. CDR3 residues: CASSAEGGGREAFF. DNA for the CDR3: TGTGCCAGCAGCGCCGAGGGTGGAGGCCGAGAAGCTTTCTTT.

CDR3 sequence reads: CASSLEGVGNTEAFF. The CDR3, as DNA: TGCGCCAGCAGCTTGGAAGGGGTAGGGAACACTGAAGCTTTCTTT. The rearrangement joins TRBV5-1 to TRBJ1-1, with D possibly TRBD1 on 5 matching bases. Germline V gives CDR1 SGHRS, CDR2 YFSETQ. The V gene lost 0 bases and the J gene lost 1 base, with 10 bases spanning the gap. The CDR3 is made up of 15 amino acids.

This sequence joins TRBV5-4 and TRBJ1-2; D ambiguous. The CDR3 runs to 13 residues. Germline V gives CDR1 SGHNT, CDR2 YYREEE (reference sequence). V was trimmed by 9 bases and J by 7 bases, leaving 19 bases between them. The CDR3 region has the DNA TGTGCCACCAGTGCAGGATATATGGGTGGCTACACCTTC. This gives the protein CATSAGYMGGYTF.

The chain carries TRBV5-1 and TRBJ2-3, with D perhaps TRBD2 (7 bases). The CDR3 runs to 17 residues. Deletions cut 2 bases from V and 4 bases from J, with 20 bases between. Per the germline V gene, CDR1 is SGHRS and CDR2 is YFSETQ. CDR3 loop: CASSFSKTGGGADTQYF. CDR3 in DNA: TGCGCCAGCAGCTTTTCCAAGACGGGGGGCGGGGCAGATACGCAGTATTTT.

The V call is TRBV7-6, the J call TRBJ2-7, with 11 nucleotides matching TRBD2. The germline CDR1 and CDR2 sequences are SGHVS and FNYEAQ. CDR3 size: 17 residues. Trimming removed 2 bases from V and 3 bases from J; junction bases left unmatched: 9. The CDR3 DNA follows: TGTGCCAGCAGCTTACACCTAGCGGGGGGAGGTCTCTACGAGCAGTACTTC. It codes for CASSLHLAGGGLYEQYF.

The CDR3 protein is CASSPGHSGNTIYF. The CDR3 DNA reads as TGTGCCAGCAGCCCGGGACACTCTGGAAACACCATATATTTT. The chain employs TRBV5-8 and TRBJ1-3, with TRBD1 as a possible D gene (6 bases). Germline CDR1 SGHTS, CDR2 YDEGEE. V shed 4 bases and J shed 0 bases, with 8 bases lying between them. This CDR3 is 14 amino acids long. Full variable domain (remainder filled in from reference TRBV5-8 and TRBJ1-3): EAGVTQSPTHLIKTRGQQATLRCSPISGHTSVYWYQQALGLGLQFLLWYDEGEERNRGNFPPRFSGRQFPNYSSELNVNALELEDSALYLCASSPGHSGNTIYFGEGSWLTVV.